The T cell receptor (beta chain) described here comes from a study of human T cells and chemical hapten exposure. On the study more broadly: Donors were sensitized with 2% DPC on the upper inner arm. Patients were given diphenylcyclopropenone on the scalp weekly across the approximately 24-week study. Predominantly women, the patients had alopecia areata, totalis or universalis.

Indicated time point: pre-sensitization, week 0. Documented treatment: therapeutic diphenylcyclopropenone sensitization with weekly scalp DPC. Alopecia patients between 18 and 70 years old and suitable for DPC were used as donors. TCRdb re-analysed the RACE reads in MiXCR, keeping a single row per CDR3 protein. The sample yields approximately 52,000 distinct CDR3 sequences, over 8% seen once. V shed 5 bases and J 1 base; nucleotides not matched to a gene: 8. CDR3 length: 15 residues. Germline V lookup: CDR1 SGHNT, CDR2 YYREEE (reference sequence). This clonotype was observed many times. This sequence originates from a woman in her thirties or forties with alopecia areata. Some clones in this sample may be carry-over from other donors' samples. The specimen comprised whole blood, sampled in connection with sensitization to the hapten diphenylcyclopropenone (DPC). This chain links TRBV5-4 with TRBJ2-7; 8 bases align to TRBD1. The CDR3 DNA sequence: TGTGCCAGCAGTTTTGACAGGGGCCCTTCCTACGAGCAGTACTTC. Translating it yields CASSFDRGPSYEQYF.